This TCR beta chain was documented in a study of blood T cell repertoires in COVID-19. Study-level background: COVID-19 samples, acute and convalescent, were from the United States, Italy and Spain.

CDR3 length: 18 residues. The germline gives CDR1 SNHLY, CDR2 FYNNEI. V was shortened by 3 bases and J by 3 bases, with 20 bases between the two germline ends. Authors' analysis steps: Amplification with reference gene primers provided the estimates of nucleated cell counts. Generated by immunoSEQ multiplex PCR, the TCRdb table keeps only in-frame clones and is missing some. From that table come the V and J calls and clone size; the DNA was used to work out D and trimming. The table shows about 140,000 clones, with roughly 84% occurring only once. The chain couples TRBV2 to TRBJ1-4; possibly TRBD1 for D (5 bases). This TCR derives from a man in his sixties with active or convalescent COVID-19. Sequencing input: peripheral blood. CDR3 loop: CASSDLDILGNPNEKLFF. The DNA for the CDR3 is TGTGCCAGCAGTGACCTGGACATTTTAGGGAACCCTAATGAAAAACTGTTTTTT.